These 31 T cell receptor beta chains originate from one sample sequenced in a study of CD8+CD57+ T cells in acquired aplastic anemia. The use of genomic DNA as template underpinned the TCR beta VDJ and CDR3 profiling. TCRdb reprocessed the reads with MiXCR, giving one entry per CDR3 protein. The data contain about 160,000 distinct CDR3 sequences, around 45% of them seen just once; the ten biggest clones take up over 0.95%. Source material: sorted CD4+, CD8+, or CD8+CD57+ T cells (not recorded which) from PBMCs. These receptor sequences come from a human donor in good health.

This clonotype appeared many times. The CDR3 is CASSRVRGNEQFF. DNA for the CDR3: TGTGCCAGCAGTCGCGTTAGGGGGAATGAGCAGTTCTTC. The genes are TRBV6-1 and TRBJ2-1; weak D call: TRBD1 (6 bases). CDR3 length: 13 amino acids. Trimming shortened V by 5 bases and J by 7 bases, and 12 bases separated the two germline ends. Per the germline V gene, CDR1 is MNHNS and CDR2 is SASEGT.

This clonotype was found a few times. The genes are TRBV10-3 and TRBJ2-7, with TRBD1 matching over 10 bases. Germline CDR1 reads ENHRY; CDR2 reads SYGVKD. The CDR3 sequence is 17 residues long. The V segment lost 6 bases and the J segment 5 bases; nucleotides outside the gene matches: 16. The CDR3 DNA reads as TGTGCCATCAGACCCGGGACAGGGGCCAAATCAAGTCACGAGCAGTACTTC. Amino acids: CAIRPGTGAKSSHEQYF.

This clonotype was detected ten times or more. The chain has TRBV15 and TRBJ2-7; 8 bases map to TRBD2. The CDR3 has 14 residues. CDR1 LNHNV and CDR2 YYDKDF come from the germline V gene (reference sequence). Losses at the gene ends were 0 bases for V and 2 bases for J; bases not matched to a gene: 0. CDR3 sequence: CATSRELAAYEQYF. In nucleotides, the CDR3 is TGTGCCACCAGCAGAGAACTAGCGGCCTACGAGCAGTACTTC.

This clonotype was seen just once. The chain carries TRBV10-3 and TRBJ2-3, with TRBD2 identical over 7 bases. The CDR3 runs to 15 residues. Losses at the gene ends were 2 bases for V and 5 bases for J; bases not matched to a gene: 7. Germline V gene data show CDR1 as ENHRY and CDR2 as SYGVKD. This CDR3 is CAISETSSSGDTQYF. The CDR3 DNA sequence: TGTGCCATCAGTGAGACCTCATCTAGCGGAGATACGCAGTATTTT.

Details on this clonotype: Sequence at one end of the junction differs from germline and may be a read error. The chain combines TRBV18 with TRBJ1-6; perhaps TRBD1 as D (6 bases). In germline, CDR1 is KGHSH, CDR2 LQKENI. The CDR3 length is 14 residues. The DNA of the CDR3 is TGTGCCAGCACACCACTGGACAGAAATTCACCCCTCCACTTT. Translated: CASTPLDRNSPLHF.

Points on this clonotype: Since no conserved phenylalanine or tryptophan closes the CDR3, a read error is the likely cause. The genes are TRBV12-3 or TRBV12-4 and TRBJ1-2; D is unresolved. Trimming pared 3 bases from V and 2 bases from J, leaving 7 bases between. There are 13 residues in the CDR3. CDR3 protein: CASSFRKNYGYTS. The DNA of the CDR3 is TGTGCCAGCAGTTTTCGGAAGAACTATGGCTACACCTCC.

The rearrangement joins TRBV29-1 to TRBJ2-6; 7 nucleotides match TRBD1. The CDR3 spans 14 residues. The junction had 3 bases not matched to a gene; V was cut back by 6 bases and J by 1 base. CDR1 is SQVTM, CDR2 ANQGSEA, per germline. CDR3 bases: TGCAGCGTCCCAGGGGGTTCTGGGGCCAACGTCCTGACTTTC. Its protein product is CSVPGGSGANVLTF.

Concerning this clonotype: One junction end disagrees with the germline gene, perhaps due to a read error. This chain joins TRBV7-3 and TRBJ2-1, with TRBD2 matching 7 bases. Germline V lookup: CDR1 SGHTA, CDR2 FQGTGA. CDR3 length equals 17 residues. The CDR3 nucleotides read TGTGCCAGCAGCTTAGCGCGTGAGACTAGCCCGTACAGTGAGCAGTTCTTC. Translated, it gives CASSLARETSPYSEQFF.

The chain is built from TRBV7-6 and TRBJ2-3; TRBD2 matches at 12 bases. Germline CDR1 reads SGHVS; CDR2 reads FNYEAQ. The V segment lost 2 bases and the J segment 1 base; nucleotides outside the gene matches: 4. This CDR3 is 17 amino acids long. Written as DNA, the CDR3 is TGTGCCAGCAGCTTACTTCGACTAGCGGGGGGCACAGATACGCAGTATTTT. Translating gives CASSLLRLAGGTDTQYF.

Ten or more counts support this clonotype. The CDR3 sequence is CSVEADRGRTETQYF. CDR3 DNA: TGCAGCGTTGAGGCCGACAGGGGGCGCACAGAGACCCAGTACTTC. The chain uses TRBV29-1 and TRBJ2-5, with 10 positions matching TRBD1. Germline V gene lookup returns CDR1 SQVTM and CDR2 ANQGSEA. V trimming: 3 bases; J trimming: 4 bases; junction bases outside the gene matches: 8. CDR3 length equals 15 residues.

This clonotype was observed many times. This chain connects TRBV5-1 to TRBJ2-7; 7 positions agree with TRBD2. Germline V lookup: CDR1 SGHRS, CDR2 YFSETQ. The CDR3 consists of 15 residues. The junction had 3 bases not matched to a gene; V was cut back by 0 bases and J by 0 bases. Here the CDR3 reads CASSLVGGSSYEQYF. The CDR3 DNA reads as TGCGCCAGCAGCTTGGTGGGCGGGAGCTCCTACGAGCAGTACTTC. Based on the CDR3 plus reference TRBV5-1 and TRBJ2-7, the full variable domain is KAGVTQTPRYLIKTRGQQVTLSCSPISGHRSVSWYQQTPGQGLQFLFEYFSETQRNKGNFPGRFSGRQFSNSRSEMNVSTLELGDSALYLCASSLVGGSSYEQYFGPGTRLTVT.

The chain joins TRBV20-1 to TRBJ1-2; D call uncertain. The CDR3 contains 12 residues. V gave up 6 bases and J gave up 8 bases, with 16 bases separating them. In germline, CDR1 is DFQATT, CDR2 SNEGSKA (reference sequence). The CDR3 region has the DNA TGCAGTGCCGACGAGGGAAATAAGGGCTACACCTTC. Its protein product is CSADEGNKGYTF.

This clonotype appeared many times. The chain joins TRBV15 to TRBJ2-7; tentative D call: TRBD1 (6 bases). V lost 6 bases, J lost 3 bases, and 18 bases lay in between. Germline V gene data show CDR1 as LNHNV and CDR2 as YYDKDF (reference sequence). The CDR3 loop spans 15 amino acids. As DNA, the CDR3 is TGTGCCACCAGAGGGGAAGGGCAGGGGTTCTACGAGCAGTACTTC. Translated: CATRGEGQGFYEQYF.

In the case of this clonotype: A much larger clone differs by one base, so this may be a read error. The V and J genes are TRBV10-3 and TRBJ1-5; D gene uncertain. Trimming removed 10 bases from V and 6 bases from J, with 19 bases in between. Germline lookup yields CDR1 ENHRY and CDR2 SYGVKD. The CDR3 extends over 14 amino acids. CDR3 DNA sequence: TGTGCCAGCACCGGCGGGGATAGTGGTCAGCCCCAGCATTTT. This translates into CASTGGDSGQPQHF.

Comments on this clonotype: This may arise from a read error, as a much more abundant clone is one base away. The chain employs TRBV5-5 and TRBJ1-3; D unresolved. Per germline, CDR1 SGHKS and CDR2 YYEKEE (reference sequence). The CDR3 has 14 amino acids. CDR3 in DNA: TGTGCCGGCAGCTATCCGTTATCTGGAAACACCATATATTTT. Translated, it gives CAGSYPLSGNTIYF.

This clonotype was observed many times. This chain links TRBV28 with TRBJ2-5; the D is unclear. The CDR3 loop spans 11 amino acids. Germline CDR1 MDHEN, CDR2 SYDVKM. V was trimmed by 2 bases and J by 5 bases, leaving 3 bases between them. Here the CDR3 reads CASSLHETQYF. The CDR3 region has the DNA TGTGCCAGCAGTTTACATGAGACCCAGTACTTC.

This clonotype was recorded only once. Written as DNA, the CDR3 is TGCAGTGCTAGAGGCCAAGACTACGAGCAGTACTTC. It is translated as CSARGQDYEQYF. The chain is built from TRBV20-1 and TRBJ2-7; no clear D gene. V was clipped by 1 base and J by 3 bases, with 7 bases between them. CDR3 size: 12 residues. The germline V gene has CDR1 DFQATT and CDR2 SNEGSKA (reference sequence).

This clonotype was recorded a few times. The gene calls are TRBV30 and TRBJ2-3; D is unresolved. The CDR3 is 14 residues long. Trimming took 3 bases from V and 2 from J, leaving 12 bases between them. Germline V gives CDR1 GTSNPN, CDR2 SVGIG (reference sequence). CDR3 amino acids: CAWSRGNPTDTQYF. Here the CDR3 DNA reads TGTGCCTGGAGCCGCGGAAATCCCACAGATACGCAGTATTTT.

This chain uses TRBV5-6 with TRBJ1-2, with 8 bases lining up with TRBD1. The length of the CDR3 is 13 residues. Germline V gene data show CDR1 as SGHDT and CDR2 as YYEEEE. The V and J ends lost 4 bases and 8 bases, in that order; junction bases with no gene match: 7. As DNA, the CDR3 is TGTGCCAGCAGCCGACAGGGGACGAGGGGCTACACCTTC. Translated: CASSRQGTRGYTF. Full variable domain (outside the CDR3, taken from reference TRBV5-6 and TRBJ1-2): DAGVTQSPTHLIKTRGQQVTLRCSPKSGHDTVSWYQQALGQGPQFIFQYYEEEERQRGNFPDRFSGHQFPNYSSELNVNALLLGDSALYLCASSRQGTRGYTFGSGTRLTVV.

This clonotype was seen ten or more times. This chain connects TRBV4-2 to TRBJ1-1, with D possibly matching TRBD1 (6 bases). The CDR3 is made up of 15 amino acids. Trimming took off 0 bases at V and 1 base at J, with 9 bases between the two ends. Germline V gene data show CDR1 as LGHNA and CDR2 as YNFKEQ. As DNA, the CDR3 is TGTGCCAGCAGCCAAGAGTTGGGGGCGAACACTGAAGCTTTCTTT. Translating gives CASSQELGANTEAFF.

The chain has TRBV10-3 and TRBJ2-4; TRBD1 matches 8 bases. This CDR3 has 16 amino acids. In germline, CDR1 is ENHRY, CDR2 SYGVKD. Germline trimming cut 3 bases from V and 3 bases from J; bases unmatched to any gene: 7. DNA for the CDR3: TGTGCCATCAGTGATCGACAGGGGCTGGTCAAAAACATTCAGTACTTC. It is translated as CAISDRQGLVKNIQYF.

The rearrangement joins TRBV24-1 to TRBJ1-1, with TRBD1 matching 8 bases. Trimming at V came to 5 bases and at J to 6 bases, leaving 7 bases not matched to a gene. The CDR3 loop spans 14 amino acids. Germline CDR1 is KGHDR and CDR2 is SFDVKD. The DNA of the CDR3 is TGTGCCACCAGTGGGACAGGGACGGGCGCTGAAGCTTTCTTT. This codes for CATSGTGTGAEAFF.

This clonotype was picked up a small number of times. V usage is TRBV24-1 and J usage is TRBJ2-2, with a possible D match to TRBD1 (6 bases). The CDR3 spans 15 residues. CDR1 and CDR2 (germline): KGHDR, SFDVKD. Trimming cost V 3 bases and J 7 bases, with 14 bases left between them. The CDR3, as DNA: TGTGCCACCAGTGATAAACAGGACAGTAACGGGGAGCTGTTTTTT. Translating it yields CATSDKQDSNGELFF.

A word on this clonotype: Given a much more abundant clone one base away, this may be a read error. This CDR3 is CSARGRTGGSEKLFF. In DNA form, the CDR3 reads TGCAGTGCTCGTGGGAGAACAGGGGGGTCTGAAAAACTGTTTTTT. The chain couples TRBV20-1 to TRBJ1-4; TRBD1 matches 8 bases. With 5 bases clipped from V and 7 bases from J, the junction kept 12 bases outside the gene matches. The CDR3 sequence is 15 residues long. CDR1 is DFQATT and CDR2 is SNEGSKA in the germline V gene (reference sequence).

In this sample, this clonotype turned up many times. This chain joins TRBV10-3 and TRBJ2-1, with 11 bases matching TRBD2. The germline CDR1 and CDR2 sequences are ENHRY and SYGVKD. The CDR3 spans 14 residues. Trimming took 3 bases from V and 7 from J; bases not matched to a gene: 2. The CDR3 DNA sequence: TGTGCCATCAGTGATAGCGGGGGGGCAAATGAGCAGTTCTTC. This sequence encodes CAISDSGGANEQFF.

This clonotype was seen many times. The J gene is TRBJ1-2, the V gene TRBV5-5; D possibly corresponds to TRBD1 (5 bases). The CDR3 contains 14 residues. V lost 0 bases, J lost 4 bases, and 10 bases lay in between. In germline, CDR1 is SGHKS, CDR2 YYEKEE (reference sequence). The CDR3 protein is CASSLGQGGYGYTF. Written as DNA, the CDR3 is TGTGCCAGCAGCTTGGGCCAGGGCGGCTATGGCTACACCTTC.

To note about this clonotype: This may come from a read error, since a much larger clone is one base off. The chain joins TRBV5-8 to TRBJ2-2, with D perhaps matching TRBD1 or TRBD2 (5 bases each). The CDR3 has 13 residues. The germline V gene encodes CDR1 SGHTS and CDR2 YDEGEE. The CDR3 coding sequence is TGTGCCAGCAGGCTGACGAACACCGGGGCGCTGTTTTTT. This codes for CASRLTNTGALFF.

The sample holds many counts of this clonotype. The chain uses TRBV10-3 and TRBJ2-7; D could derive from TRBD1 or TRBD2 (5 bases each). V lost 6 bases and J 7 bases, leaving 13 bases between the germline ends. Germline CDR1 ENHRY, CDR2 SYGVKD. The CDR3 has 12 residues. The CDR3 sequence: CAIREEGEEQYF. CDR3 sequence (DNA): TGTGCCATCAGGGAGGAAGGGGAAGAGCAGTACTTC.

The V call is TRBV19, the J call TRBJ2-7, with 8 nucleotides matching TRBD1. Germline CDR1 reads LNHDA; CDR2 reads SQIVND (reference sequence). The CDR3 loop spans 14 amino acids. Germline trimming cut 8 bases from V and 0 bases from J; bases unmatched to any gene: 6. This CDR3 is CASRDRSSSYEQYF. The CDR3, as DNA: TGTGCCAGTCGGGACAGGTCGAGCTCCTACGAGCAGTACTTC.

This chain joins TRBV25-1 and TRBJ2-7; a possible D gene is TRBD1 (6 bases). Germline V gene lookup returns CDR1 MGHDK and CDR2 SYGVNS. The CDR3 runs 14 residues. V gave up 2 bases and J gave up 0 bases, with 8 bases separating them. CDR3 nucleotides: TGTGCCAGCAGTGAAACAGGGACCTCCTACGAGCAGTACTTC. Translating gives CASSETGTSYEQYF.

This clonotype was recorded many times. The rearrangement joins TRBV6-4 to TRBJ1-6, with D uncertain. The CDR3 totals 15 residues. Trimming left V 0 bases short and J 5 bases short, with 8 bases between. Germline CDR1 is MRHNA and CDR2 is SNTAGT. This CDR3 reads CASSDSKGNNSPLHF. Written as DNA, the CDR3 is TGTGCCAGCAGTGACTCGAAAGGAAATAATTCACCCCTCCACTTT.